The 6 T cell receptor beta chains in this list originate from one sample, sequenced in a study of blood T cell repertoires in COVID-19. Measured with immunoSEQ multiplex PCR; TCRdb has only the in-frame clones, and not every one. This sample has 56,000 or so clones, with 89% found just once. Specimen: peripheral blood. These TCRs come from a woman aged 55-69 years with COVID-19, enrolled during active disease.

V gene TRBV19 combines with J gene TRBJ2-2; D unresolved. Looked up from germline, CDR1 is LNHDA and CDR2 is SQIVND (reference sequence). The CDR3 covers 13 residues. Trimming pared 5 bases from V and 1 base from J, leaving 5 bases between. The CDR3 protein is CASSSLNTGELFF. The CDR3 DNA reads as TGTGCCAGTAGTTCCCTGAACACCGGGGAGCTGTTTTTT.

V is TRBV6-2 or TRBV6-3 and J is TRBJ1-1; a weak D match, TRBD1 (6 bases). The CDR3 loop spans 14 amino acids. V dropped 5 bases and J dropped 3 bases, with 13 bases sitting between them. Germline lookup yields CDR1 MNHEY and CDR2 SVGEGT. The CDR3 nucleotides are TGTGCCAGCAGTCCCCAGACAGGTCACACTGAAGCTTTCTTT. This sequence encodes CASSPQTGHTEAFF.

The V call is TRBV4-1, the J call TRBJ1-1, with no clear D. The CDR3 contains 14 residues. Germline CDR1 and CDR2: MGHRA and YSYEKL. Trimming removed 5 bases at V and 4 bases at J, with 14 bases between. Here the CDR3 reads CASSEGVGFTEAFF. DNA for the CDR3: TGCGCCAGCAGCGAGGGTGTAGGATTCACTGAAGCTTTCTTT.

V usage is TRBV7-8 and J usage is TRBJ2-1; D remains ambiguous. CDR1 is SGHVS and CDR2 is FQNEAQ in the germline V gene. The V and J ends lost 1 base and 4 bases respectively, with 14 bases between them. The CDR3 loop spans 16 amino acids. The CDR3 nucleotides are TGTGCCAGCAGCTTAGTTGAGTTATCCCTTTACAATGAGCAGTTCTTC. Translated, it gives CASSLVELSLYNEQFF.

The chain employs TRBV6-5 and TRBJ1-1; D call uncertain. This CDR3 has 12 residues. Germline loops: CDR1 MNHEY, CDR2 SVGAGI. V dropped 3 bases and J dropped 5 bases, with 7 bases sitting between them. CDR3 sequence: CASSYPRTEAFF. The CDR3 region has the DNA TGTGCCAGCAGTTATCCGAGGACTGAAGCTTTCTTT.

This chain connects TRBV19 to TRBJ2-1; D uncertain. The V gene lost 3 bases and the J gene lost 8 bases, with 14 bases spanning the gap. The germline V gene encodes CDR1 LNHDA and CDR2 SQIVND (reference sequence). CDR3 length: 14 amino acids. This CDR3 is CASSMVAGVHEQFF. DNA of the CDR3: TGTGCCAGTAGTATGGTAGCTGGAGTCCATGAGCAGTTCTTC.